Below are 22 T cell receptor beta chains sequenced from a single sample in a study of regulatory T cells in long-lasting Graves disease. Time point in this sample: newly diagnosed GD, antithyroid drugs for less than 3 months. Preparation of the TCR library used RNA extracted from PBMCs. For TCR beta, libraries came from iRepertoire HTBI primers and Arm-PCR of CDR3 regions. TCRdb fed the multiplex PCR reads into MiXCR, producing one record per CDR3 protein. Among around 250,000 distinct CDR3 sequences, roughly a fifth were seen once, and the ten largest hold around 14%. The input for sequencing was peripheral blood mononuclear cells (PBMCs), taken at new diagnosis, from a patient treated with antithyroid drugs. Receptors originate from a female donor with Graves disease.

This clonotype was detected ten times or more. The chain recombines TRBV20-1 with TRBJ2-7; D call uncertain. CDR3 size: 13 residues. Germline-derived CDR1 and CDR2 are DFQATT and SNEGSKA (reference sequence). V lost 5 bases to trimming and J lost 3 bases, with 14 bases between them. This CDR3 reads CSASEISFYEQYF. The CDR3 nucleotides read TGCAGTGCTTCGGAGATATCCTTCTACGAGCAGTACTTC.

The chain has TRBV20-1 and TRBJ2-5; TRBD2 matches at 14 bases. J was trimmed by 3 bases and V by 6 bases; bases with no gene match: 3. The CDR3 length is 14 residues. CDR1 and CDR2 from the germline V gene are DFQATT and SNEGSKA (reference sequence). CDR3: CSAGTSGSKETQYF. CDR3 in DNA: TGCAGTGCCGGGACTAGCGGGAGTAAAGAGACCCAGTACTTC.

The sample holds many counts of this clonotype. This rearrangement joins TRBV6-2 or TRBV6-3 to TRBJ2-7, with D hard to call. CDR3 length: 12 amino acids. V lost 2 bases and J 6 bases, leaving 8 bases between the germline ends. Germline V CDR1 and CDR2: MNHEY, SVGEGT. In DNA form, the CDR3 reads TGTGCCAGCAGTTACGGCAGGCGCGAGCAGTACTTC. This sequence encodes CASSYGRREQYF.

Ten or more counts support this clonotype. This sequence joins TRBV4-3 and TRBJ2-7; no definite D call. The CDR3 covers 14 residues. Germline values: CDR1 LGHNA, CDR2 YSLEER. The ends were cut back, 0 bases at V and 5 bases at J, with 11 bases in the middle. The CDR3 loop reads CASSQDPPGHEQYF. For the CDR3, the DNA is TGCGCCAGCAGCCAAGATCCGCCCGGCCACGAGCAGTACTTC.

This clonotype was recorded many times. Germline and junction disagree at one end, which may indicate a read error. This chain joins TRBV24-1 and TRBJ2-5; the match to TRBD1 covers 8 bases. Germline-derived CDR1 and CDR2 are KGHDR and SFDVKD. This CDR3 has 15 residues. DNA for the CDR3: TGTGCCACCAGTGACGGACAGGGCGGGAAAGAGGCCCAGTACTTC. This codes for CATSDGQGGKEAQYF.

The genes are TRBV11-3 and TRBJ1-4, with D perhaps matching TRBD1 (5 bases). CDR3 length: 15 amino acids. V was shortened by 0 bases and J by 5 bases, with 10 bases between the two germline ends. Germline CDR1 is SGHNT and CDR2 is YENEEA. For the CDR3, the DNA is TGTGCCAGCAGCTTAGATCGGGGGATAAATGAAAAACTGTTTTTT. This gives the protein CASSLDRGINEKLFF. Drawing the rest from reference TRBV11-3 and TRBJ1-4, the complete variable domain is EAGVVQSPRYKIIEKKQPVAFWCNPISGHNTLYWYLQNLGQGPELLIRYENEEAVDDSQLPKDRFSAERLKGVDSTLKIQPAELGDSAVYLCASSLDRGINEKLFFGSGTQLSVL.

This clonotype has more than one count but fewer than ten. In nucleotides, the CDR3 is TGTGCCAGCAGCGAACTAGCGGGAGGGGGAGGCTATGAGCAGTTCTTC. Its protein is CASSELAGGGGYEQFF. The chain recombines TRBV7-8 with TRBJ2-1; TRBD2 matches at 13 bases. This CDR3 region has 16 residues. V shed 5 bases and J 8 bases; nucleotides not matched to a gene: 9. The germline V gene has CDR1 SGHVS and CDR2 FQNEAQ.

In this sample, this clonotype turned up a few times. This chain joins TRBV19 and TRBJ2-7; a possible D gene is TRBD1 (6 bases). Germline loops: CDR1 LNHDA, CDR2 SQIVND (reference sequence). CDR3 length: 14 amino acids. V was clipped by 5 bases and J by 7 bases, with 18 bases between them. CDR3 nucleotides: TGTGCCAGTAGTGTACAGGGTGGGGGCCAGGAGCAGTACTTC. This translates into CASSVQGGGQEQYF.

This clonotype was seen many times. CDR3: CASSGAEITDTQYF. Here the CDR3 DNA reads TGTGCCAGCAGCGGAGCGGAGATCACAGATACGCAGTATTTT. The rearrangement uses TRBV7-9 and TRBJ2-3, with D possibly TRBD2 on 5 matching bases. The CDR3 is made up of 14 amino acids. The germline V gene encodes CDR1 SEHNR and CDR2 FQNEAQ (reference sequence). V was shortened by 5 bases and J by 2 bases, with 11 bases between the two germline ends.

This clonotype was seen more than once but under ten times. The CDR3 here is CASSRLAGAGKETQYF. The CDR3 region has the DNA TGTGCCAGCAGCCGACTAGCGGGGGCGGGAAAAGAGACCCAGTACTTC. This rearrangement joins TRBV3-1 to TRBJ2-5, with 12 bases lining up with TRBD2. V was pared by 4 bases and J by 3 bases, with 6 bases of the junction left unmatched. The CDR3 covers 16 residues. CDR1 and CDR2 from the germline V gene are LGHDT and YNNKEL (reference sequence).

This clonotype was picked up many times. The chain carries TRBV6-2 or TRBV6-3 and TRBJ2-2; D perhaps matches TRBD2 (6 bases). V was clipped by 3 bases and J by 7 bases, with 9 bases between them. The CDR3 has 13 residues. Germline V CDR1 and CDR2: MNHEY, SVGEGT. The CDR3 nucleotides read TGTGCCAGCAGTTATTTGGGAGGCGGGGAGCTGTTTTTT. Encoded protein: CASSYLGGGELFF.

This clonotype was detected ten times or more. The chain uses TRBV9 and TRBJ2-1, with TRBD2 matching over 7 bases. Trimming at V came to 0 bases and at J to 4 bases, leaving 4 bases not matched to a gene. Germline V CDR1 and CDR2: SGDLS, YYNGEE. This CDR3 contains 15 residues. CDR3 region: CASSVAAGPYNEQFF. CDR3 bases: TGTGCCAGCAGCGTAGCAGCGGGGCCTTACAATGAGCAGTTCTTC.

This clonotype was seen many times. J is TRBJ1-1 and V is TRBV5-1; perhaps TRBD1 as D (6 bases). Per the germline V gene, CDR1 is SGHRS and CDR2 is YFSETQ. Trimming cost V 0 bases and J 3 bases, with 15 bases left between them. CDR3 length: 16 residues. This CDR3 is CASSLVSDRIYTEAFF. CDR3 DNA sequence: TGCGCCAGCAGCTTGGTCAGCGACAGGATCTACACTGAAGCTTTCTTT.

This chain joins TRBV5-4 and TRBJ2-1; 7 bases agree with TRBD1. The germline gives CDR1 SGHNT, CDR2 YYREEE (reference sequence). CDR3 length: 14 amino acids. V lost 2 bases to trimming and J lost 8 bases; unmatched junction nucleotides: 7. CDR3 nucleotides: TGTGCCAGCAGCTTTGTCGACAGGGCCCATGAGCAGTTCTTC. It yields the protein CASSFVDRAHEQFF.

This chain uses TRBV6-1 with TRBJ2-3; 14 bases fit TRBD2. This CDR3 is 19 amino acids long. Germline V lookup: CDR1 MNHNS, CDR2 SASEGT. V lost 5 bases to trimming and J lost 3 bases; unmatched junction nucleotides: 13. CDR3 loop: CASSPLGLAGVASTDTQYF. CDR3 DNA sequence: TGTGCCAGCAGTCCCCTGGGACTAGCGGGAGTGGCTAGTACAGATACGCAGTATTTT.

This clonotype was detected ten times or more. The chain uses TRBV3-1 and TRBJ1-1; D might be TRBD1 (5 bases). V lost 7 bases and J lost 0, with 9 bases in between. CDR1 is LGHDT and CDR2 is YNNKEL in the germline V gene (reference sequence). This CDR3 is 13 amino acids long. CDR3 amino acids: CASKKGMNTEAFF. The CDR3 bases are TGTGCCAGCAAAAAGGGGATGAACACTGAAGCTTTCTTT.

This clonotype was found a few times. The gene calls are TRBV15 and TRBJ1-4; no clear D gene. Trimming left V 2 bases short and J 5 bases short, with 15 bases between. Germline V gene lookup returns CDR1 LNHNV and CDR2 YYDKDF (reference sequence). The CDR3 loop spans 16 amino acids. CDR3 DNA sequence: TGTGCCACCAGCAGAACTCGACAAGTAGAAAATGAAAAACTGTTTTTT. Protein sequence: CATSRTRQVENEKLFF.

About this clonotype: A much larger clone differs from this one at a single base, so this may be a read error. The chain has TRBV20-1 and TRBJ2-1; the D gene could be TRBD1 or TRBD2 (6 bases each). Germline V CDR1 and CDR2: DFQATT, SNEGSKA (reference sequence). The CDR3 contains 12 residues. The CDR3 sequence: CSAAGHRRSQLF. The CDR3 region has the DNA TGCAGTGCGGCGGGACACCGTCGATCCCAGCTCTTC.

This clonotype has a count of ten or more. V gene TRBV28 combines with J gene TRBJ2-7; D possibly corresponds to TRBD1 (6 bases). Germline CDR1 MDHEN, CDR2 SYDVKM. The CDR3 spans 15 residues. V was clipped by 5 bases and J by 3 bases, with 17 bases between them. The CDR3 here is CASSLTRTGLYEQYF. The CDR3 nucleotides are TGTGCCAGCAGTCTCACAAGAACAGGGCTCTACGAGCAGTACTTC.

This clonotype was recorded at least ten times. V usage is TRBV30 and J usage is TRBJ2-1; tentative D call: TRBD1 (6 bases). Germline V gene data show CDR1 as GTSNPN and CDR2 as SVGIG (reference sequence). V shed 3 bases and J shed 4 bases, with 10 bases lying between them. CDR3 length: 13 residues. The DNA of the CDR3 is TGTGCCTGGAGGAGGGGGTCTTACAATGAGCAGTTCTTC. Amino acids: CAWRRGSYNEQFF.

The sample holds many counts of this clonotype. The CDR3: CATSTGNNSPLHF. The CDR3 DNA sequence: TGTGCCACCTCGACAGGGAACAATTCACCCCTCCACTTT. This chain uses TRBV3-1 with TRBJ1-6; 7 nucleotides agree with TRBD1. The germline CDR1 and CDR2 sequences are LGHDT and YNNKEL (reference sequence). The CDR3 spans 13 residues. The V and J ends lost 10 bases and 7 bases, in that order; junction bases with no gene match: 7.

In its sample, this clonotype was seen many times. The V call is TRBV5-5, the J call TRBJ2-7; D possibly matches TRBD1 or TRBD2 (6 bases each). Looked up from germline, CDR1 is SGHKS and CDR2 is YYEKEE (reference sequence). Trimming left V 1 base short and J 6 bases short, with 11 bases between. This CDR3 has 13 residues. The CDR3 bases are TGTGCCAGCAGCTTGTGGGGGGCCGGCGAGCAGTACTTC. It yields the protein CASSLWGAGEQYF.